Listed here are 21 T cell receptor beta chains from one sample, sequenced in a study of shared clonotypes between healthy human individuals (dated by TCRdb to 2019 to 2021). Library construction relied on the immunoSEQ multiplex PCR assay. TCRdb mirrors the immuneACCESS table, restricted to in-frame sequences. Some clones are absent from its copies; in checked studies, under half trace to an unresolved V gene, and the reason for the others is unknown. Present in this sample are about 2.3 million clones, roughly 90% of which were seen just once. The ten most abundant clones make up approximately 0.4% of the sample. Specimen: naive CD4+ T cells from PBMCs. The label giving this sample's cell subset or site can be read as: CD45RA+ positively selected. These receptors came from a man between 18 and 29 years old in good health. Some clones in this sample may be carry-over from other donors' samples.

This clone was recorded once. The gene calls are TRBV19 and TRBJ1-5; D uncertain. Germline CDR1 reads LNHDA; CDR2 reads SQIVND (reference sequence). With 7 bases removed from V and 4 bases from J, the gap between germline ends came to 14 bases. This CDR3 has 14 residues. CDR3 amino acids: CASKARARNQPQHF. The CDR3 DNA follows: TGTGCCAGTAAAGCCCGGGCGCGGAATCAGCCCCAGCATTTT.

The chain joins TRBV29-1 to TRBJ2-7; 8 bases agree with TRBD2. Germline V CDR1 and CDR2: SQVTM, ANQGSEA. The V segment lost 7 bases and the J segment 3 bases; nucleotides outside the gene matches: 14. This CDR3 has 15 amino acids. The chain's CDR3 is CSAQSGGRTNYEQYF. The CDR3 DNA sequence: TGCAGCGCCCAGTCCGGCGGGAGGACGAACTACGAGCAGTACTTC.

The rearrangement links TRBV5-1 to TRBJ1-1; D is undetermined. The length of the CDR3 is 14 residues. V lost 4 bases to trimming and J lost 1 base, with 11 bases between them. From germline, CDR1 is SGHRS and CDR2 YFSETQ. CDR3 protein: CASSRISGNTEAFF. The CDR3 DNA reads TGCGCCAGCAGCCGGATAAGTGGGAACACTGAAGCTTTCTTT.

V gene TRBV19 combines with J gene TRBJ1-1; D not certain. This CDR3 spans 16 amino acids. From germline, CDR1 is LNHDA and CDR2 SQIVND (reference sequence). The V end lost 1 base, the J end lost 0 bases, and 12 bases lay between the germline ends. The CDR3 region has the DNA TGTGCCAGTAGTATAGGCGTTATAGACTTGAACACTGAAGCTTTCTTT. Protein: CASSIGVIDLNTEAFF.

The V and J genes are TRBV9 and TRBJ1-1, with 7 bases identical to TRBD1. Germline values: CDR1 SGDLS, CDR2 YYNGEE. This CDR3 region has 16 residues. V gave up 2 bases and J gave up 0 bases; unmatched junction bases: 7. CDR3 sequence reads: CASSVRDSRLNTEAFF. Written as DNA, the CDR3 is TGTGCCAGCAGCGTTAGGGACAGCCGCTTGAACACTGAAGCTTTCTTT.

Worth noting for this clone: Other nucleotide sequences in the sample specify the same CDR3. The rearrangement joins TRBV5-1 to TRBJ2-7, with D possibly being TRBD1 (5 bases). In germline, CDR1 is SGHRS, CDR2 YFSETQ. The CDR3 covers 13 residues. The V end was cut by 5 bases, the J end by 3 bases, with 12 bases between. In DNA, the CDR3 is TGCGCCAGCAGTTTTGACAGCCTCTACGAGCAGTACTTC. Its translation: CASSFDSLYEQYF.

The genes are TRBV10-2 and TRBJ2-7; 12 nucleotides line up with TRBD2. The CDR3 length is 20 residues. From germline, CDR1 is WSHSY and CDR2 SAAADI. V dropped 2 bases and J dropped 3; count of bases not matched to a gene: 17. In DNA form, the CDR3 reads TGCGCCAGCAGTGAGGGGTCGTTTCTAGGGACTAGCGGGCCGTTCTACGAGCAGTACTTC. Its translation: CASSEGSFLGTSGPFYEQYF.

Comment on this clone: The same CDR3 can be traced to other DNA sequences in this sample. The chain links TRBV5-1 to TRBJ2-2; D perhaps matches TRBD2 (6 bases). The germline CDR1 and CDR2 sequences are SGHRS and YFSETQ. The CDR3 runs 13 residues. The ends were cut back, 2 bases at V and 6 bases at J, with 8 bases in the middle. In DNA, the CDR3 is TGCGCCAGCAGCTTCGGGGGAGCCGGGGAGCTGTTTTTT. This translates into CASSFGGAGELFF.

The chain has TRBV9 and TRBJ2-1; 7 bases align to TRBD2. V trimming: 0 bases; J trimming: 5 bases; junction bases outside the gene matches: 5. Germline V gives CDR1 SGDLS, CDR2 YYNGEE. The CDR3 has 15 amino acids. CDR3 bases: TGTGCCAGCAGCGTAGGCCGCGGGGGAGACAATGAGCAGTTCTTC. Its protein product is CASSVGRGGDNEQFF. Together with reference TRBV9 and TRBJ2-1, the CDR3 gives the full variable domain: DSGVTQTPKHLITATGQRVTLRCSPRSGDLSVYWYQQSLDQGLQFLIQYYNGEERAKGNILERFSAQQFPDLHSELNLSSLELGDSALYFCASSVGRGGDNEQFFGPGTRLTVL.

This clone was picked up one time. The chain uses TRBV2 and TRBJ1-3; the D is unclear. The V gene's germline CDR1 is SNHLY and CDR2 FYNNEI. The CDR3 spans 13 residues. V lost 4 bases and J lost 3, with 7 bases in between. CDR3 loop: CASSGEVGNTIYF. The CDR3, as DNA: TGTGCCAGCAGTGGTGAGGTTGGAAACACCATATATTTT.

As regards this clone: Other DNA sequences in the sample encode the same CDR3. The chain has TRBV6-6 and TRBJ2-7; tentative D call: TRBD1 (6 bases). The V and J ends lost 4 bases and 2 bases respectively, with 9 bases between them. Germline V CDR1 and CDR2: MNHNY, SVGAGI (reference sequence). The CDR3 contains 13 residues. The CDR3 sequence: CASSWGQAYEQYF. CDR3 coding DNA: TGTGCCAGCAGTTGGGGACAAGCCTACGAGCAGTACTTC.

J is TRBJ2-6 and V is TRBV29-1; D is undetermined. The germline V and J ends were trimmed by 3 bases and 2 bases, with 5 bases remaining between them. Germline CDR1 and CDR2: SQVTM and ANQGSEA. The CDR3 is made up of 13 amino acids. The CDR3 is CSVEAAGANVLTF. Here the CDR3 DNA reads TGCAGCGTTGAGGCAGCTGGGGCCAACGTCCTGACTTTC.

This chain links TRBV5-1 with TRBJ1-1; 9 positions match TRBD1. Germline V gene lookup returns CDR1 SGHRS and CDR2 YFSETQ. V shed 3 bases, J shed 0 bases, and the junction held 3 bases outside the gene matches. This CDR3 spans 15 amino acids. DNA of the CDR3: TGCGCCAGCAGCTGGGACAGGGCCTTGAACACTGAAGCTTTCTTT. Its translation is CASSWDRALNTEAFF.

The J gene is TRBJ2-2, the V gene TRBV5-1, with TRBD1 matching 7 bases. The V gene's germline CDR1 is SGHRS and CDR2 YFSETQ. The CDR3 has 15 residues. The V and J ends lost 5 bases and 4 bases, in that order; junction bases with no gene match: 8. The CDR3 loop is CASSRGTDPTGELFF. Here the CDR3 DNA reads TGCGCCAGCAGTAGGGGGACAGACCCCACCGGGGAGCTGTTTTTT.

This chain joins TRBV6-1 and TRBJ2-5, with D uncertain. The CDR3 is 13 amino acids. Germline CDR1 MNHNS, CDR2 SASEGT. With 0 bases removed from V and 5 bases from J, the gap between germline ends came to 7 bases. CDR3 sequence (DNA): TGTGCCAGCAGTGAAGCATTAGGCGAGACCCAGTACTTC. Translated: CASSEALGETQYF.

CDR3 nucleotides: TGTGCCAGCAGCCCAGGACAGGGGTCTTGGGATACGCAGTATTTT. Translating gives CASSPGQGSWDTQYF. The chain employs TRBV7-3 and TRBJ2-3; 9 bases are shared with TRBD1. Trimming removed 5 bases from V and 6 bases from J; junction bases left unmatched: 9. CDR3 length: 15 amino acids. Germline CDR1 reads SGHTA; CDR2 reads FQGTGA.

This chain links TRBV6-1 with TRBJ1-1; no reliable D call. Between the trimmed V and J ends, which lost 5 bases and 1 base, there was a span of 8 bases. The CDR3 extends over 13 amino acids. Germline-derived CDR1 and CDR2 are MNHNS and SASEGT. The CDR3 loop is CASSPVKNTEAFF. The CDR3 nucleotides read TGTGCCAGCAGTCCCGTTAAGAACACTGAAGCTTTCTTT.

In its sample, this clone was seen once. This chain connects TRBV19 to TRBJ1-5; D ambiguous. Germline CDR1 is LNHDA and CDR2 is SQIVND (reference sequence). Deletions cut 3 bases from V and 3 bases from J, with 12 bases between. The CDR3 has 15 amino acids. The CDR3 loop reads CASSILGFNNQPQHF. CDR3 nucleotides: TGTGCCAGTAGTATTTTGGGATTTAACAATCAGCCCCAGCATTTT.

The chain joins TRBV14 to TRBJ1-1; 8 bases align to TRBD1. V trimming: 3 bases; J trimming: 4 bases; junction bases outside the gene matches: 7. CDR1 and CDR2 from the germline V gene are SGHDN and FVKESK. The CDR3 totals 15 residues. CDR3 DNA sequence: TGTGCCAGCAGCCACGACAGGGGACCTCGCACTGAAGCTTTCTTT. Residues: CASSHDRGPRTEAFF. The full variable domain, in which reference TRBV14 and TRBJ1-1 provide the parts outside the CDR3, is EAGVTQFPSHSVIEKGQTVTLRCDPISGHDNLYWYRRVMGKEIKFLLHFVKESKQDESGMPNNRFLAERTGGTYSTLKVQPAELEDSGVYFCASSHDRGPRTEAFFGQGTRLTVV.

The chain employs TRBV6-1 and TRBJ2-1, with 7 positions matching TRBD1. The V segment lost 0 bases and the J segment 1 base; nucleotides outside the gene matches: 3. CDR3 length: 16 amino acids. The germline V gene has CDR1 MNHNS and CDR2 SASEGT. The chain's CDR3 is CASSEAGGLSYNEQFF. CDR3 DNA sequence: TGTGCCAGCAGTGAAGCAGGGGGCCTATCCTACAATGAGCAGTTCTTC.

This chain links TRBV9 with TRBJ2-5, with D perhaps being TRBD1 or TRBD2 (6 bases each). The V and J ends lost 4 bases and 5 bases respectively, with 27 bases between them. Germline CDR1 SGDLS, CDR2 YYNGEE. The CDR3 consists of 18 residues. CDR3 bases: TGTGCCAGCAGCCCGCATCCGGGGGCTAGCCCATGGTACGAGACCCAGTACTTC. Encoded protein: CASSPHPGASPWYETQYF.